The present T cell receptor beta chain was sequenced within a study of cytomegalovirus exposure and HLA in healthy donors. In the study overall: Unique TCR beta sequences numbering 120 million or so came from 190 million or so T cells in an earlier analysis.

As to this clone: Its antigen is as yet unknown.

Amplification used 60 Vbeta primers and 13 Jbeta primers. Assay: immunoSEQ multiplex PCR; the TCRdb copy retains only in-frame clones and omits some. The data show some 110,000 clones, approximately 67% seen once. Study conclusions and caveats: In a later analysis, the majority of CMV-associated beta chains seemingly showed HLA restriction.

The receptor was derived from a man aged 18 to 29 in good health and CMV-seronegative. Sequences were obtained from PBMCs.

In DNA form, the CDR3 reads TGCGCCAGCAGCTTGGTAGCGGGAGGGTACGAGCAGTACTTC. It codes for CASSLVAGGYEQYF. The chain uses TRBV5-1 and TRBJ2-7, with 11 bases lining up with TRBD2. Germline CDR1 is SGHRS and CDR2 is YFSETQ. Losses at the gene ends were 0 bases for V and 4 bases for J; bases not matched to a gene: 0. This CDR3 comprises 14 residues.